The present TCR beta chain was sequenced within a study of blood T cell repertoires in COVID-19. This clone was observed a few times. The table came from immunoSEQ multiplex PCR; TCRdb's copy has only in-frame clones and leaves some out. The repertoire holds some 250,000 clones, with roughly nine tenths as singletons. The germline gives CDR1 SGHDN, CDR2 FVKESK. The trim removed 3 bases at V and 7 bases at J, leaving 13 bases unmatched. The CDR3 has 17 residues. This chain links TRBV14 with TRBJ2-2; 8 bases agree with TRBD1. Sequencing used peripheral blood. The receptor's source is a woman aged 25 to 39 with COVID-19, enrolled during active disease. In nucleotides, the CDR3 is TGTGCCAGCAGCCAGGAAGGCAGGGGGCGCTTCGGCGGGGAGCTGTTTTTT. It specifies CASSQEGRGRFGGELFF.